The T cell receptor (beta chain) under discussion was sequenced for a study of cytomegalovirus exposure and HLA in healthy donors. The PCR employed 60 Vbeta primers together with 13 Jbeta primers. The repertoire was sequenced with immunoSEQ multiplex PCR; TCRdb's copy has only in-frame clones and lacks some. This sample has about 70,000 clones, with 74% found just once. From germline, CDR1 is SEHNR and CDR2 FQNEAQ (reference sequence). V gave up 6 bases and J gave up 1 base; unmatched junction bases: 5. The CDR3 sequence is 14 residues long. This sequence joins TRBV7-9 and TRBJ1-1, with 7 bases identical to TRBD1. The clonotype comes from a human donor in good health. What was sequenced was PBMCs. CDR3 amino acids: CASSRQGPNTEAFF. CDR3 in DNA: TGTGCCAGCAGTCGACAGGGCCCGAACACTGAAGCTTTCTTT. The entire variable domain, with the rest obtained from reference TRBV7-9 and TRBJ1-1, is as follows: DTGVSQNPRHKITKRGQNVTFRCDPISEHNRLYWYRQTLGQGPEFLTYFQNEAQLEKSRLLSDRFSAERPKGSFSTLEIQRTEQGDSAMYLCASSRQGPNTEAFFGQGTRLTVV.